A single sample gave rise to the 13 T cell receptor beta chains below, sequenced in a study of post-analysis software for immune sequencing data. General observations from the study: Higher frequency in patients than in controls was seen for roughly five TRBV segments, with TRBV5-6, TRBV5-1 and TRBV20-1 among them.

Prepared TCR beta cDNA libraries contained unique molecular identifiers. TCRdb reprocessed the PCR reads via MiXCR and lists one record per CDR3 protein. Of around 700,000 distinct CDR3 sequences in the sample, 55% to 60% were seen once. These receptors have no identified antigens. The sample taken for sequencing was blood. The receptors were gathered from a girl aged 2 to 10 with multiple sclerosis.

V usage is TRBV20-1 and J usage is TRBJ2-3, with 7 positions matching TRBD2. With V trimmed by 0 bases and J by 4 bases, 7 bases remained unmatched. Per germline, CDR1 DFQATT and CDR2 SNEGSKA (reference sequence). CDR3 length: 15 amino acids. CDR3 residues: CSARDQLGRADTQYF. Written as DNA, the CDR3 is TGCAGTGCTAGAGATCAACTAGGGAGGGCAGATACGCAGTATTTT.

This chain links TRBV5-1 with TRBJ1-5, with 7 positions matching TRBD1. After removal of 4 bases from V and 0 bases from J, the junction contained 4 bases not matched to a gene. The length of the CDR3 is 15 residues. Germline CDR1 is SGHRS and CDR2 is YFSETQ. The CDR3 is CASSPGQVSNQPQHF. The CDR3 coding sequence is TGCGCCAGCAGCCCCGGACAGGTTAGCAATCAGCCCCAGCATTTT.

V is TRBV11-2 and J is TRBJ2-3; D gene uncertain. This CDR3 comprises 13 residues. Germline values: CDR1 SGHAT, CDR2 FQNNGV. The V end lost 3 bases, the J end lost 4 bases, and 8 bases lay between the germline ends. The CDR3 loop reads CASSFSGSDTQYF. In nucleotides, the CDR3 is TGTGCCAGCAGCTTCTCTGGGTCAGATACGCAGTATTTT.

The chain recombines TRBV2 with TRBJ2-3; D may match TRBD1 or TRBD2 (6 bases each). Germline V lookup: CDR1 SNHLY, CDR2 FYNNEI. Trimming pared 3 bases from V and 2 bases from J, leaving 12 bases between. CDR3 length: 15 amino acids. Here the CDR3 reads CASSDGGPITDTQYF. The CDR3 region has the DNA TGTGCCAGCAGTGACGGGGGCCCTATCACAGATACGCAGTATTTT.

This clonotype was seen a handful of times. The chain couples TRBV20-1 to TRBJ2-3; no reliable D call. Germline-derived CDR1 and CDR2 are DFQATT and SNEGSKA (reference sequence). The V end was cut by 2 bases, the J end by 2 bases, with 8 bases between. The CDR3 is 13 residues long. Here the CDR3 reads CSARSESTDTQYF. CDR3 bases: TGCAGTGCTAGAAGTGAATCCACAGATACGCAGTATTTT.

The V call is TRBV19, the J call TRBJ1-6; 9 nucleotides match TRBD1. With 4 bases clipped from V and 4 bases from J, the junction kept 5 bases outside the gene matches. The CDR3 sequence is 16 residues long. The germline gives CDR1 LNHDA, CDR2 SQIVND (reference sequence). The CDR3 here is CASSTADRGYNSPLHF. DNA for the CDR3: TGTGCCAGTAGTACTGCCGACAGGGGGTATAATTCACCCCTCCACTTT.

The chain recombines TRBV19 with TRBJ1-2, with TRBD1 matching over 7 bases. The germline V gene has CDR1 LNHDA and CDR2 SQIVND (reference sequence). The CDR3 spans 15 residues. The V segment lost 3 bases and the J segment 0 bases; nucleotides outside the gene matches: 4. This CDR3 is CASSMWTGANYGYTF. The CDR3, as DNA: TGTGCCAGTAGTATGTGGACAGGAGCTAACTATGGCTACACCTTC.

This clonotype was detected only once. Possible read error: a much larger clone is one base away. This chain uses TRBV5-5 with TRBJ2-3; D is unclear. The germline V and J ends were trimmed by 5 bases and 2 bases, with 6 bases remaining between them. Germline V gene sequence: CDR1 SGHKS, CDR2 YYEKEE (reference sequence). The CDR3 length is 12 residues. CDR3 protein: CASRSTTDTQYF. DNA of the CDR3: TGTGCCAGCAGGTCCACCACAGATACGCAGTATTTT.

The J gene is TRBJ2-3, the V gene TRBV6-4; maybe TRBD2 (5 bases). The V end was cut by 0 bases, the J end by 1 base, with 11 bases between. This CDR3 spans 16 amino acids. Germline V gene data show CDR1 as MRHNA and CDR2 as SNTAGT. CDR3 nucleotide sequence: TGTGCCAGCAGTGACTCGATTGAGGGCGGCACAGATACGCAGTATTTT. This encodes CASSDSIEGGTDTQYF.

The chain couples TRBV20-1 to TRBJ2-1, with 10 bases aligning to TRBD2. The CDR3 runs to 14 residues. The V and J ends lost 4 bases and 6 bases, in that order; junction bases with no gene match: 6. Germline V CDR1 and CDR2: DFQATT, SNEGSKA (reference sequence). CDR3 region: CSAKAGGPSNEQFF. The CDR3 nucleotides read TGCAGTGCTAAAGCGGGGGGGCCATCCAATGAGCAGTTCTTC.

The genes are TRBV24-1 and TRBJ2-5; 9 nucleotides align to TRBD2. Trimming cost V 6 bases and J 4 bases; bases outside gene matches: 8. This CDR3 is 15 amino acids long. Per the germline V gene, CDR1 is KGHDR and CDR2 is SFDVKD. The CDR3 protein is CATSSISGSRETQYF. The DNA for the CDR3 is TGTGCCACCAGTTCGATTAGCGGGAGTAGAGAGACCCAGTACTTC.

The chain joins TRBV10-3 to TRBJ2-3, with TRBD2 matching 12 bases. The V gene's germline CDR1 is ENHRY and CDR2 SYGVKD. There are 17 residues in the CDR3. J was trimmed by 4 bases and V by 0 bases; bases with no gene match: 5. The CDR3 sequence: CAISESPSGGASDTQYF. The CDR3 bases are TGTGCCATCAGTGAGTCCCCTAGCGGGGGGGCCTCAGATACGCAGTATTTT.

The genes are TRBV7-9 and TRBJ1-4; possible D gene TRBD1, 5 bases. Trimming cost V 5 bases and J 8 bases, with 18 bases left between them. The CDR3 contains 15 residues. The germline gives CDR1 SEHNR, CDR2 FQNEAQ (reference sequence). CDR3 loop: CASSPGRVSPEKLFF. In DNA form, the CDR3 reads TGTGCCAGCAGCCCGGGACGTGTTAGTCCGGAAAAACTGTTTTTT.